This TCR beta chain was observed in a study of shared clonotypes between healthy human individuals (dated by TCRdb to 2019 to 2021). For context, the study as a whole: A couple of women and a few men aged 18 to 49 years were included in the cohort. For each donor, CD4 naive and CD4 memory were each given three plates, CD8 naive was given two plates, and CD8 memory was given one plate. Each donor's leukapheresis produced roughly between about 0.9 and 9.5 billion PBMCs. Different laboratories and diverse techniques were used to prepare libraries and sequence TCR repertoires, to increase sequencing depth and limit assay-specific biases. Blood TCR repertoires of five healthy adults were deeply sequenced to estimate repertoire size and the extent of clonotype sharing between individuals.

Study-wide conclusions, independent of this receptor: Even with the large sequencing depth, rarefaction of the sorted-subset datasets indicated that sequencing was incomplete. Larger estimated clonotype richness was generally found for naive subsets than for memory subsets. Approximately 5% of naive CD4, 3.5% of naive CD8, around 2.3% of memory CD4, and 0.35% to 0.5% of memory CD8 clonotypes were shared across several donors. The small number of donors limited the genetic and exposure-history diversity represented. Based on pairwise subsampling, the degree of clonotype sharing among donors was expected to be affected by sequencing depth. Sampling was restricted to blood, and TCR repertoires in tissue are likely to differ from TCR repertoires in blood. Clonotypes shared by all four sorted-subset donors showed higher generation probabilities than non-shared clonotypes.

Regarding this clone: Its antigen specificity is not known. No quality values exist for individual bases; no much larger clone is one base distant.

Using the deep immunoSEQ assay, multiplex PCR amplified TCR CDR3 regions from genomic DNA. For each cell subset, the extracted genomic DNA was distributed evenly across all wells of several immunoSEQ 96-well plates, and each plate served as one replicate. For sorted subsets, 200 to 250 ng of genomic DNA, equivalent to 25,000 to 35,000 T cell genomes, went into each replicate PCR. The purified libraries were quantified using a Qubit 3.0 fluorometer, sized with a Bioanalyzer 2100, and then quantified again using the KAPA Library Quantification kit. Every immunoSEQ 96-well plate was sequenced on a separate single-read 150-cycle Illumina NextSeq 550 flow cell. Per the authors' processing: Because only junctional sequences without quality scores were contained in the immunoSEQ output, filtering matching that applied to full-length reads could not be performed. To assign V/J genes and CDR3, sequences were annotated using PyIR, a Python wrapper for IgBLAST v1.9, with IMGT germline references. Reads were filtered out if the reads had weak V/J assignments (E-value above 1e-6), no CDR3, stop codons, out-of-frame junctions, or ambiguous translated residues. V3J clonotypes were defined as sequences sharing an identical inferred V gene, J gene, and CDR3 amino acid sequence. To compute the percentage overlap between repertoires, the number of shared unique clonotypes was divided by the size of the smaller repertoire. Repertoire richness was assessed with RTK rarefaction, the Chao1 estimator, and Recon v2.1 estimates of unobserved clonotypes. Generation probabilities for all TCRbeta clonotypes obtained by the gDNA method from a handful of donors were computed using OLGA. Held by TCRdb, this immuneACCESS table contains in-frame sequences only and omits some clones. Under half of the omission traces to an unresolved V gene where checked; the cause of the rest is unknown. The V and J calls and the clone size are those of that table, but D and trimming were determined from the DNA. This sample is represented by over a million clones; about 80% of them were singletons. 0.52% of the sample goes to the ten largest clones.

Healthy HIV-negative adults with no recently reported acute infections or vaccinations were included as donors. Every donor was a Caucasian adult living in Nashville, Tennessee, USA. CD4+ T cells were enriched through magnetic negative selection, after which naive cells were positively selected on CD45RA and the remaining negative fraction served as the memory subset. Blood was obtained by leukapheresis, after which PBMCs were separated by Ficoll-Histopaque density gradient centrifugation and cryopreserved in liquid nitrogen vapor phase. Analytical flow cytometry was used to check the purity and quantity of every magnetically sorted T cell population. From each sorted fraction, genomic DNA was isolated and quantified by UV absorbance on a Nanodrop 2000c. Counted from cysteine to phenylalanine, this CDR3 has 16 amino acids. The DNA shown is the 48-base CDR3, in frame from base 1. V is shortened by 5 bases, J by 1 base, and the region joining them spans 14 bases. As encoded in the germline V gene, CDR1 is SGHTA while CDR2 is FQGTGA.

The sequence links TRBV7-3 to TRBJ2-2; the D match is possibly TRBD1 or TRBD2, with 5 bases aligned in each. The sequenced sample was memory CD4+ T cells from PBMCs. The cell subset or site label, as the study defines it: CD45RA-negative fraction. This receptor was taken from a young man in good health. Some clones in this sample may be carry-over from other donors' samples. CDR3 protein: CASSPLGERNTGELFF. The base sequence is TGTGCCAGCAGCCCCCTGGGGGAGAGGAACACCGGGGAGCTGTTTTTT.